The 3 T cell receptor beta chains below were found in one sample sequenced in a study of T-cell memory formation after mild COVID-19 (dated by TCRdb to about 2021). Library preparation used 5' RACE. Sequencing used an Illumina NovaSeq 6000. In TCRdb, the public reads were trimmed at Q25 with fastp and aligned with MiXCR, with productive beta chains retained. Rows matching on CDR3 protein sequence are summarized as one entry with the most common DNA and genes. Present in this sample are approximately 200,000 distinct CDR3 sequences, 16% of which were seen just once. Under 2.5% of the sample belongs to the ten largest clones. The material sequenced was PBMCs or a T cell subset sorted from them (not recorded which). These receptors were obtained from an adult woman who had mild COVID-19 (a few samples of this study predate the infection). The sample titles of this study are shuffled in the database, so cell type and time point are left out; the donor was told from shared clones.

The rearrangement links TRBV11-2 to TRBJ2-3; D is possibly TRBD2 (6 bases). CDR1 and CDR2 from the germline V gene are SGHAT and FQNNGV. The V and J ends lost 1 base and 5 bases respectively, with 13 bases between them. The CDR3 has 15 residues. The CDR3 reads CASSLGDFYGDTQYF. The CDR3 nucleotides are TGTGCCAGCAGCTTAGGGGACTTTTATGGAGATACGCAGTATTTT.

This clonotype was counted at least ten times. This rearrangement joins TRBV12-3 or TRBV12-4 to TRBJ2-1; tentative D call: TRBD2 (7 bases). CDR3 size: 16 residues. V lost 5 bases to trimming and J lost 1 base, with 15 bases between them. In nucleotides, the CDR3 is TGTGCCAGCAGTCTAGGGGGGGGTCGTTCCTACAATGAGCAGTTCTTC. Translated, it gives CASSLGGGRSYNEQFF.

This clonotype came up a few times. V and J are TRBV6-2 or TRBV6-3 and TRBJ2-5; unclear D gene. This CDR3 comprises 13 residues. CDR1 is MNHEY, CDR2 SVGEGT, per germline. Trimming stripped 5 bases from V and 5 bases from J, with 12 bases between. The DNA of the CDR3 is TGTGCCAGCAGTCCGGTTGGGGTGGAGACCCAGTACTTC. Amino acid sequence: CASSPVGVETQYF.